The T cell receptor beta chain described here comes from a study of cytomegalovirus exposure and HLA in healthy donors. Details on this clone: Its antigen is currently unknown.

Germline V CDR1 and CDR2: PRHDT, FYEKMQ (reference sequence). Trimming took 4 bases from V and 3 from J, leaving 15 bases between them. CDR3 length: 15 residues. The data were produced by immunoSEQ multiplex PCR, yet TCRdb's version contains in-frame clones alone and is incomplete. The sample has approximately 58,000 clones; 95% are singletons. Findings and caveats of the study: Reports showed the classifier diagnosing cytomegalovirus status with high specificity and sensitivity.

The chain couples TRBV13 to TRBJ1-1; maybe TRBD1 (5 bases). The receptor's source is a woman aged 18-29 years in good health and CMV-seropositive. The sequenced material came from PBMCs. CDR3 bases: TGTGCCAGCAGCTCGACCGGGACTGAAGACACTGAAGCTTTCTTT. This sequence encodes CASSSTGTEDTEAFF.